What follows are 28 T cell receptor beta chains derived from one specimen sequenced in a study of human T cells and chemical hapten exposure. The sample's time point: patch test 1, 2 weeks after DPC sensitization. Regarding treatment: therapeutic diphenylcyclopropenone sensitization with weekly scalp DPC. Using its own MiXCR run on the RACE reads, TCRdb lists one record per CDR3 protein. The sample records 80,000 or so distinct CDR3 sequences, roughly 10% being singletons. Sequencing was performed on whole blood, taken in connection with sensitization to the hapten diphenylcyclopropenone (DPC). Receptors were obtained from a woman aged 45-59 years with alopecia areata. Some clones in this sample may be carry-over from other donors' samples.

The V and J genes are TRBV2 and TRBJ2-6, with a tentative D call TRBD2 (5 bases). Germline-derived CDR1 and CDR2 are SNHLY and FYNNEI. The CDR3 spans 16 residues. Trimming took 3 bases from V and 1 from J, leaving 10 bases between them. The CDR3 reads CASSDVRRSGANVLTF. CDR3 nucleotides: TGTGCCAGCAGTGATGTCAGGAGGTCTGGGGCCAACGTCCTGACTTTC.

The chain couples TRBV11-2 to TRBJ2-1; the D gene is possibly TRBD2 (6 bases). This CDR3 is built from 17 residues. In germline, CDR1 is SGHAT, CDR2 FQNNGV. The germline V and J ends were trimmed by 4 bases and 5 bases, with 21 bases remaining between them. The CDR3 is CASSSIKGSGANNEQFF. CDR3 nucleotides: TGTGCCAGCAGCTCCATCAAGGGTAGCGGAGCCAACAATGAGCAGTTCTTC.

The chain joins TRBV7-3 to TRBJ2-5, with a weak D call TRBD2 (5 bases). Trimming cost V 5 bases and J 5 bases, with 15 bases left between them. Germline CDR1 reads SGHTA; CDR2 reads FQGTGA. CDR3 size: 14 residues. CDR3 bases: TGTGCCAGCAGCCGAAACGGGGATGGGGAGACCCAGTACTTC. Translation gives CASSRNGDGETQYF.

This clonotype was seen only a few times. The chain has TRBV6-5 and TRBJ2-2, with 8 bases fitting TRBD1. The CDR3 totals 14 residues. V shed 5 bases, J shed 6 bases, and the junction held 5 bases outside the gene matches. CDR1 MNHEY and CDR2 SVGAGI come from the germline V gene. The CDR3 loop is CASSPQGAAGELFF. The CDR3 DNA reads TGTGCCAGCAGTCCTCAGGGGGCCGCCGGGGAGCTGTTTTTT.

In this sample, this clonotype turned up a few times. The V call is TRBV12-3 or TRBV12-4, the J call TRBJ1-2, with unresolved D. There are 10 residues in the CDR3. Trimming shortened V by 3 bases and J by 7 bases, and 3 bases separated the two germline ends. CDR3 loop: CASSFSGYTF. CDR3 nucleotides: TGTGCCAGCAGTTTTAGTGGCTACACCTTC.

This chain uses TRBV28 with TRBJ1-1; no reliable D call. Germline-derived CDR1 and CDR2 are MDHEN and SYDVKM. The V end lost 5 bases, the J end lost 1 base, and 14 bases lay between the germline ends. The CDR3 loop spans 15 amino acids. The CDR3 here is CASSPNRSGNTEAFF. DNA of the CDR3: TGTGCCAGCAGTCCCAACCGATCAGGGAACACTGAAGCTTTCTTT.

The count of this clonotype is one. With a much larger clone just one base away, this may be a read error. The V call is TRBV30, the J call TRBJ1-1; TRBD1 aligns across 7 bases. The CDR3 covers 17 residues. The ends lost 2 bases at V and 2 bases at J; junction bases unmatched: 14. Germline V lookup: CDR1 GTSNPN, CDR2 SVGIG (reference sequence). CDR3 region: CAWSILRQGVSNTEAFF. The CDR3 DNA reads as TGTGCCTGGAGTATCTTAAGGCAGGGGGTGTCAAACACTGAAGCTTTCTTT.

This clonotype has ten or more counts. The V and J genes are TRBV6-1 and TRBJ2-1; maybe TRBD2 (6 bases). The germline V and J ends were trimmed by 5 bases and 2 bases, with 19 bases remaining between them. Germline-derived CDR1 and CDR2 are MNHNS and SASEGT. There are 17 residues in the CDR3. The CDR3 reads CASSLGLAPGAYNEQFF. CDR3 in DNA: TGTGCCAGCAGTTTGGGACTCGCCCCGGGGGCCTACAATGAGCAGTTCTTC.

The chain carries TRBV12-3 or TRBV12-4 and TRBJ2-1; D is possibly TRBD1 (5 bases). CDR3 length: 11 residues. Trimming shortened V by 11 bases and J by 5 bases, and 10 bases separated the two germline ends. The CDR3 DNA sequence: TGTGCCCTCAGGGCCAACAATGAGCAGTTCTTC. It yields the protein CALRANNEQFF.

Note on this clonotype: With a much larger clone just one base away, this may be a read error. The chain is built from TRBV7-3 and TRBJ2-3, with D possibly TRBD2 on 6 matching bases. The CDR3 contains 14 residues. The germline V gene has CDR1 SGHTA and CDR2 FQGTGA. CDR3 protein: CAGSPRRGPDTQYF. The CDR3 DNA sequence: TGTGCCGGCAGCCCGAGGCGGGGCCCAGATACGCAGTATTTT.

The chain joins TRBV7-2 to TRBJ2-7, with TRBD1 matching 7 bases. Germline-derived CDR1 and CDR2 are SGHTA and FQGNSA. Trimming took 2 bases from V and 4 from J; bases not matched to a gene: 11. The CDR3 spans 16 residues. DNA for the CDR3: TGTGCCAGCAGCTTACAGCACGGGACAGCATCTTACGAGCAGTACTTC. Translating gives CASSLQHGTASYEQYF.

This clonotype was seen only a few times. The V and J genes are TRBV7-9 and TRBJ2-7, with D perhaps being TRBD1 or TRBD2 (6 bases each). The CDR3 is 16 amino acids. V was clipped by 8 bases and J by 1 base, with 21 bases between them. Germline CDR1 SEHNR, CDR2 FQNEAQ (reference sequence). DNA of the CDR3: TGTGCCAGCGAACCCGGTCGGGGGCCGATTTCCTACGAGCAGTACTTC. Its translation: CASEPGRGPISYEQYF.

This clonotype occurred many times. The chain joins TRBV19 to TRBJ1-2; D unresolved. Per the germline V gene, CDR1 is LNHDA and CDR2 is SQIVND (reference sequence). The CDR3 totals 14 residues. V lost 3 bases to trimming and J lost 0 bases, with 8 bases between them. The CDR3 bases are TGTGCCAGTAGTATTCGGCAGGCTAACTATGGCTACACCTTC. Its translation: CASSIRQANYGYTF.

The chain links TRBV9 to TRBJ2-2, with D possibly matching TRBD2 (5 bases). V lost 3 bases and J lost 6, with 15 bases in between. CDR1 is SGDLS and CDR2 is YYNGEE in the germline V gene. This CDR3 region has 15 residues. CDR3 nucleotides: TGTGCCAGCAGCGACGACCCCGGGGTACCCGGGGAGCTGTTTTTT. Its protein is CASSDDPGVPGELFF.

This clonotype has just a few counts. This chain joins TRBV6-1 and TRBJ1-2; 8 bases map to TRBD1. This CDR3 is built from 15 residues. The germline V gene has CDR1 MNHNS and CDR2 SASEGT. The V gene end was trimmed by 8 bases and the J gene end by 2 bases; junction bases not matched to a gene: 10. CDR3 loop: CASLTQAGGNYGYTF. CDR3 nucleotide sequence: TGTGCCAGCCTCACCCAGGCAGGGGGCAACTATGGCTACACCTTC.

V usage is TRBV27 and J usage is TRBJ2-1; 7 nucleotides agree with TRBD1. The germline V gene has CDR1 MNHEY and CDR2 SMNVEV (reference sequence). V was pared by 8 bases and J by 4 bases, with 8 bases of the junction left unmatched. This CDR3 region has 14 residues. CDR3 sequence: CASRPGGPYNEQFF. Written as DNA, the CDR3 is TGTGCCAGCCGCCCAGGGGGACCGTACAATGAGCAGTTCTTC.

This clonotype was counted ten times or more. The rearrangement links TRBV2 to TRBJ1-5, with unresolved D. Germline loops: CDR1 SNHLY, CDR2 FYNNEI. V lost 6 bases, J lost 4 bases, and 10 bases lay in between. The CDR3 has 13 residues. The CDR3 loop reads CASRTTWNQPQHF. As DNA, the CDR3 is TGTGCCAGCAGAACGACTTGGAATCAGCCCCAGCATTTT.

The rearrangement links TRBV20-1 to TRBJ1-4, with D unresolved. Germline V gene lookup returns CDR1 DFQATT and CDR2 SNEGSKA (reference sequence). V shed 8 bases and J shed 8 bases, with 15 bases lying between them. The CDR3 spans 12 residues. CDR3 DNA: TGCAGTCTCCCGTCTCATGGCGAAAAACTGTTTTTT. It translates to CSLPSHGEKLFF.

This clonotype was seen at least ten times. The rearrangement uses TRBV2 and TRBJ1-1; D uncertain. With 6 bases removed from V and 3 bases from J, the gap between germline ends came to 11 bases. The CDR3 loop spans 13 amino acids. In germline, CDR1 is SNHLY, CDR2 FYNNEI. The CDR3 protein is CASRKRVHTEAFF. CDR3 DNA sequence: TGTGCCAGCAGGAAACGGGTCCACACTGAAGCTTTCTTT.

This clonotype was seen a handful of times. This sequence joins TRBV10-3 and TRBJ2-1, with D uncertain. The V gene lost 3 bases and the J gene lost 6 bases, with 3 bases spanning the gap. Germline V gene lookup returns CDR1 ENHRY and CDR2 SYGVKD. The CDR3 contains 11 residues. CDR3 sequence: CAISEVNEQFF. For the CDR3, the DNA is TGTGCCATCAGTGAAGTCAATGAGCAGTTCTTC.

The table lists this clonotype with many counts. The chain links TRBV12-3 or TRBV12-4 to TRBJ2-1; D might be TRBD1 (5 bases). Trimming pared 3 bases from V and 6 bases from J, leaving 21 bases between. This CDR3 has 17 amino acids. The CDR3 reads CASSFGRQGRAVNEQFF. CDR3 sequence (DNA): TGTGCCAGCAGTTTCGGGCGGCAGGGAAGGGCGGTCAATGAGCAGTTCTTC.

The genes are TRBV7-2 and TRBJ2-3; the D is unclear. Trimming left V 8 bases short and J 6 bases short, with 9 bases between. The CDR3 runs 11 residues. Looked up from germline, CDR1 is SGHTA and CDR2 is FQGNSA. CDR3 DNA sequence: TGTGCCAGCCGCCGGACGGATACGCAGTATTTT. It is translated as CASRRTDTQYF.

Many counts were recorded for this clonotype. The chain has TRBV20-1 and TRBJ2-7; D is possibly TRBD1 (5 bases). The V and J ends lost 3 bases and 0 bases respectively, with 30 bases between them. The CDR3 is 20 amino acids. CDR1 and CDR2 from the germline V gene are DFQATT and SNEGSKA (reference sequence). CDR3 DNA sequence: TGCAGTGCTAGGCCTCCGGCCTCTAGGGGCGTCCTCTCGAGCTCCTACGAGCAGTACTTC. Amino acids: CSARPPASRGVLSSSYEQYF.

This clonotype was observed a few times. The gene calls are TRBV10-3 and TRBJ1-4; perhaps TRBD1 as D (6 bases). Germline V gene data show CDR1 as ENHRY and CDR2 as SYGVKD. The CDR3 has 14 amino acids. CDR3 nucleotides: TGTGTCACCACAGGGAGCCCAGCTAATGAAAAACTGTTTTTT. It translates to CVTTGSPANEKLFF.

This clonotype has a count of ten or more. This chain links TRBV6-5 with TRBJ2-1, with D maybe TRBD1 (6 bases). This CDR3 region has 16 residues. Germline CDR1 and CDR2: MNHEY and SVGAGI. V dropped 6 bases and J dropped 0 bases, with 15 bases sitting between them. The CDR3 protein is CASRSDDRSSYNEQFF. The CDR3, as DNA: TGTGCCAGCAGATCCGATGACAGGAGCTCCTACAATGAGCAGTTCTTC.

The genes are TRBV28 and TRBJ1-5; 8 positions match TRBD1. Germline CDR1 and CDR2: MDHEN and SYDVKM. The CDR3 totals 14 residues. V dropped 7 bases and J dropped 8; count of bases not matched to a gene: 10. CDR3 in DNA: TGTGCCAGCATTCCATGGGACAGGCGCGAGCCCCAGCATTTT. Amino acids: CASIPWDRREPQHF.

Many counts were recorded for this clonotype. DNA of the CDR3: TGTGCCAGCAGCTTAGGGTCAGGGACTCACACCGGGGAGCTGTTTTTT. It specifies CASSLGSGTHTGELFF. The genes are TRBV11-2 and TRBJ2-2; TRBD2 might be the D (6 bases). V was shortened by 1 base and J by 3 bases, with 12 bases between the two germline ends. The CDR3 is 16 amino acids. Germline lookup yields CDR1 SGHAT and CDR2 FQNNGV.

This clonotype has ten or more counts. The gene calls are TRBV20-1 and TRBJ1-5; unclear D gene. CDR3 length: 13 amino acids. CDR1 is DFQATT, CDR2 SNEGSKA, per germline (reference sequence). V was shortened by 2 bases and J by 4 bases, with 9 bases between the two germline ends. CDR3 sequence reads: CSARLKGNQPQHF. The CDR3 DNA is TGCAGTGCTAGACTGAAAGGGAATCAGCCCCAGCATTTT.